This TCR beta chain was sequenced for a study of blood T cell repertoires in COVID-19. Study at large: T cells, B-cell-depleted T cells, or PBMCs supplied cDNA or gDNA.

The Seattle site enrolled patients during active infection and followed them longitudinally. Original methodology: How many nucleated cells were present was estimated from reference gene primer amplification. TCRdb keeps only in-frame clones here, not all; method: immunoSEQ multiplex PCR. V, J and clone size are taken as reported in that table, and D and trimming were inferred from the DNA itself. The table lists approximately 270,000 clones, more than 70% of them singletons. Material: peripheral blood. The receptor was derived from a woman aged 25-40 years with COVID-19, enrolled during active disease.

Here the CDR3 reads CSVREFSGNTIYF. Here the CDR3 DNA reads TGCAGCGTCAGGGAATTTAGTGGAAACACCATATATTTT. The chain is built from TRBV29-1 and TRBJ1-3; D is perhaps TRBD1 (5 bases). Germline assignment: CDR1 SQVTM and CDR2 ANQGSEA. Deletions cut 6 bases from V and 3 bases from J, with 12 bases between. This CDR3 region has 13 residues.